The 14 T cell receptor beta chains below all came from one sample that was sequenced in a study of metastatic and nonmetastatic thyroid tumors. Not a single patient had been given any form of treatment at any point before undergoing thyroid surgery. TCRdb recomputed clones from the PCR reads via MiXCR. Here the sample spans 15,000 to 20,000 clones, less than 20% being singletons. The sequencing input was blood. These receptor sequences come from a female donor with papillary thyroid cancer or a benign thyroid nodule (not recorded which). Some clones in this sample may be carry-over from other donors' samples.

There are many counts of this clone. This chain joins TRBV5-4 and TRBJ1-2; 8 bases map to TRBD1. This CDR3 is built from 15 residues. With 4 bases clipped from V and 4 bases from J, the junction kept 9 bases outside the gene matches. Germline V CDR1 and CDR2: SGHNT, YYREEE (reference sequence). CDR3 DNA sequence: TGTGCCAGCAGCACGGACAGGGAGGGACTCTATGGCTACACCTTC. This codes for CASSTDREGLYGYTF.

In its sample, this clone is medium-sized. The V gene is TRBV10-2, the J gene TRBJ2-3, with no clear D. Trimming left V 2 bases short and J 6 bases short, with 9 bases between. The CDR3 runs 13 residues. Germline V lookup: CDR1 WSHSY, CDR2 SAAADI. CDR3 amino acids: CASSERSGDTQYF. The CDR3 nucleotides read TGCGCCAGCAGTGAGCGATCCGGGGATACGCAGTATTTT.

Concerning this clone: The junction differs from germline at one of its ends, possibly a read error. The chain combines TRBV6-9 with TRBJ1-5; D is unclear. This CDR3 is built from 21 residues. Germline CDR1 is MNHGY and CDR2 is SVAAGI. Written as DNA, the CDR3 is TGTGCCAGCAGTGATTCCTACCGGGCGGTTATCGGGGTAAAATTAGATCAGCCCCAGCATTTT. This codes for CASSDSYRAVIGVKLDQPQHF.

This clone counts as medium-sized. The chain links TRBV6-1 to TRBJ2-1; 11 bases are a match to TRBD2. J gave up 8 bases and V 10 bases, and 7 bases lay outside the gene matches. Germline V lookup: CDR1 MNHNS, CDR2 SASEGT. The CDR3 runs 13 residues. This chain's CDR3 is CAILSGGAYEQFF. The DNA of the CDR3 is TGTGCCATCCTTAGCGGGGGGGCATATGAGCAGTTCTTC.

A single count supports this clone. Mismatch with germline at one junction end may stem from a read error. The chain is built from TRBV5-4 and TRBJ1-1; 8 nucleotides match TRBD1. This CDR3 contains 14 residues. Germline-derived CDR1 and CDR2 are SGHNT and YYREEE (reference sequence). DNA of the CDR3: TGTGCCAGCAGCTTTGACAGGGGAGGTACTGAAACTTTCTTT. The encoded protein is CASSFDRGGTETFF.

In this sample, this clone is medium-sized. The CDR3 DNA reads as TGTGCCAGCAGTGAGGGACAGTCCACCGGGGAGCTGTTTTTT. Translation: CASSEGQSTGELFF. The chain has TRBV6-4 and TRBJ2-2; 7 bases match TRBD1. The CDR3 length is 14 residues. Per germline, CDR1 MRHNA and CDR2 SNTAGT. Trimming cost V 3 bases and J 4 bases; bases outside gene matches: 2.

In its sample, this clone was seen many times. This chain joins TRBV5-1 and TRBJ1-1; D is uncertain. The CDR3 covers 13 residues. Germline assignment: CDR1 SGHRS and CDR2 YFSETQ. V lost 2 bases to trimming and J lost 2 bases, with 7 bases between them. Written as DNA, the CDR3 is TGCGCCAGCAGCTTACAGACTAACACTGAAGCTTTCTTT. Protein: CASSLQTNTEAFF.

This clone was recorded many times. The chain has TRBV19 and TRBJ1-5; D gene unclear. The CDR3 is 17 amino acids. Germline loops: CDR1 LNHDA, CDR2 SQIVND (reference sequence). Trimming cost V 6 bases and J 0 bases, with 18 bases left between them. The DNA for the CDR3 is TGTGCCAGTAGCCCCTCGGGGAGTCGCTATAGCAATCAGCCCCAGCATTTT. This translates into CASSPSGSRYSNQPQHF. Full variable domain (missing parts from reference TRBV19 and TRBJ1-5): DGGITQSPKYLFRKEGQNVTLSCEQNLNHDAMYWYRQDPGQGLRLIYYSQIVNDFQKGDIAEGYSVSREKKESFPLTVTSAQKNPTAFYLCASSPSGSRYSNQPQHFGDGTRLSIL.

As concerns this clone: One base away lies a much larger clone, so this may be a sequencing read error. The rearrangement joins TRBV5-6 to TRBJ2-7, with a possible D match to TRBD1 (6 bases). Germline V lookup: CDR1 SGHDT, CDR2 YYEEEE. CDR3 length: 14 residues. CDR3 coding DNA: TGTGCCAGCAGCCCTGGGACATTGATATACGAGCGGTACTTC. This encodes CASSPGTLIYERYF.

Concerning this clone itself: A read error may be the cause here, since a much bigger clone is one base away. The V gene is TRBV10-3, the J gene TRBJ2-5; D is tentatively TRBD1 or TRBD2 (7 bases each). The length of the CDR3 is 15 residues. The germline V gene has CDR1 ENHRY and CDR2 SYGVKD. CDR3 protein: CVIRGGAGVQETQYF. DNA for the CDR3: TGTGTCATCAGGGGGGGGGCTGGGGTACAAGAGACCCAGTACTTC.

Relative to its sample, this clone is medium-sized (0.01 to 0.1%). The chain is built from TRBV15 and TRBJ2-2; D perhaps matches TRBD1 (5 bases). The germline V gene encodes CDR1 LNHNV and CDR2 YYDKDF (reference sequence). There are 15 residues in the CDR3. The V end lost 0 bases, the J end lost 4 bases, and 9 bases lay between the germline ends. CDR3 region: CATSREGASTGELFF. The CDR3 nucleotides read TGTGCCACCAGCAGAGAAGGGGCGAGCACCGGGGAGCTGTTTTTT.

This clone was picked up a small number of times. The chain is built from TRBV4-1 and TRBJ2-1; the D gene is possibly TRBD2 (6 bases). The CDR3 is made up of 15 amino acids. Trimming removed 0 bases at V and 8 bases at J, with 14 bases between. Germline V lookup: CDR1 MGHRA, CDR2 YSYEKL. The CDR3 DNA reads as TGCGCCAGCAGCCAAGACGAGACTAGTTTCGATGAGCAGTTCTTC. Translated: CASSQDETSFDEQFF.

This clone was found many times. The chain recombines TRBV11-3 with TRBJ2-5; the D is unclear. Germline CDR1 and CDR2: SGHNT and YENEEA. The CDR3 is made up of 13 amino acids. The V gene lost 1 base and the J gene lost 7 bases, with 10 bases spanning the gap. The CDR3 loop is CASSLAARATQYF. CDR3 nucleotides: TGTGCCAGCAGCTTAGCTGCCCGGGCGACCCAGTACTTC.

This clone was observed at least ten times. As DNA, the CDR3 is TGTGCCAGCAGCTTAGGACTAGCAGACAACACAGATACGCAGTATTTT. Residues: CASSLGLADNTDTQYF. This sequence joins TRBV7-9 and TRBJ2-3, with TRBD2 matching over 7 bases. Trimming removed 1 base from V and 2 bases from J; junction bases left unmatched: 6. The CDR3 covers 16 residues. Germline CDR1 SEHNR, CDR2 FQNEAQ (reference sequence).